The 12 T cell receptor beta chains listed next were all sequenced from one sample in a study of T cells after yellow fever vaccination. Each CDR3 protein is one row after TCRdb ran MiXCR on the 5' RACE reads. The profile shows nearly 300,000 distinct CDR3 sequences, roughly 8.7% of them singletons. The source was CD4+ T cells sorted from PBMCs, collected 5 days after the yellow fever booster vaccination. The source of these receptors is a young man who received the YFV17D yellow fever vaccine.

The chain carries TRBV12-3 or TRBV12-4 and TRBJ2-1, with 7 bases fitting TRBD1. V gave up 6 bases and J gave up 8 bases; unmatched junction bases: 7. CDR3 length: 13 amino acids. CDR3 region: CASSQTGTHEQFF. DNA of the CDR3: TGTGCCAGCAGCCAGACAGGGACGCATGAGCAGTTCTTC.

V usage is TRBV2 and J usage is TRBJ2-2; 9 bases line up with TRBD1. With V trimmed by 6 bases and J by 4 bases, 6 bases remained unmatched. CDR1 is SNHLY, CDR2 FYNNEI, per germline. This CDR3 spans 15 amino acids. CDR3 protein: CASRAVTGGTGELFF. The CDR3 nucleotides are TGTGCCAGCAGGGCCGTGACAGGGGGCACCGGGGAGCTGTTTTTT.

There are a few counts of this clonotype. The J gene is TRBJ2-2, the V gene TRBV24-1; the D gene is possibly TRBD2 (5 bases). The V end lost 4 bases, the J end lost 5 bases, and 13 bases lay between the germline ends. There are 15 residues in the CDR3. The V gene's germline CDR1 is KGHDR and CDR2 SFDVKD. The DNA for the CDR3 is TGTGCCACCAGTGACTGGGCCACGGGGACCGGGGAGCTGTTTTTT. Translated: CATSDWATGTGELFF.

CDR3 residues: CAIRRVTGELFF. The DNA for the CDR3 is TGTGCCATCAGGCGAGTTACCGGGGAGCTGTTTTTT. This chain connects TRBV19 to TRBJ2-2; D is unresolved. Germline V gene sequence: CDR1 LNHDA, CDR2 SQIVND (reference sequence). The CDR3 consists of 12 residues. The germline V and J ends were trimmed by 10 bases and 5 bases, with 11 bases remaining between them.

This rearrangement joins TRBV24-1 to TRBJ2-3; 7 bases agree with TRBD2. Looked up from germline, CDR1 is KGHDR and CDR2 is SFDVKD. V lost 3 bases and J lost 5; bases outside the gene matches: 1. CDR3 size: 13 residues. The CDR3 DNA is TGTGCCACCAGTGATCCGGGGGGAGATACGCAGTATTTT. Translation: CATSDPGGDTQYF.

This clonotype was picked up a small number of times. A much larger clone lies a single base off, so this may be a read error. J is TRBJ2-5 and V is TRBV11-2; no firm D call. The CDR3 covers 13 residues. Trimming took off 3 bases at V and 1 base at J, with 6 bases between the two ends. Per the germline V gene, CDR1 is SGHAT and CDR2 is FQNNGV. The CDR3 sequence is CASSFGRQETQYF. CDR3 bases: TGTGCCAGCAGCTTTGGGCGCCAAGAGACCCAGTACTTC.

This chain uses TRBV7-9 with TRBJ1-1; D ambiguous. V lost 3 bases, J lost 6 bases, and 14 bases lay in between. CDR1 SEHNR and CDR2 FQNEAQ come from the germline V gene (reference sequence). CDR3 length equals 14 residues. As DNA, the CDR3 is TGTGCCAGCAGCTTTAGCAGAGGGTATGCTGAAGCTTTCTTT. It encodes CASSFSRGYAEAFF.

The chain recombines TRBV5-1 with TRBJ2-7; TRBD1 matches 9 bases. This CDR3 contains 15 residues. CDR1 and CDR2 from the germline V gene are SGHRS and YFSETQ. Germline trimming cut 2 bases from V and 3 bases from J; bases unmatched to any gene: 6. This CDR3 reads CASSFGTGIFYEQYF. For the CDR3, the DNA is TGCGCCAGCAGCTTCGGGACAGGGATTTTCTACGAGCAGTACTTC.

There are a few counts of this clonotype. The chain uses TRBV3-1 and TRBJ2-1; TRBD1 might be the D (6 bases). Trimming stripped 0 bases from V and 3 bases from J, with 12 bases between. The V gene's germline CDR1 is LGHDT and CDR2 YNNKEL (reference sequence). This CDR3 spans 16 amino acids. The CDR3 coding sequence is TGTGCCAGCAGCCAAGATGTCGTGACAGGCTACAATGAGCAGTTCTTC. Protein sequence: CASSQDVVTGYNEQFF.

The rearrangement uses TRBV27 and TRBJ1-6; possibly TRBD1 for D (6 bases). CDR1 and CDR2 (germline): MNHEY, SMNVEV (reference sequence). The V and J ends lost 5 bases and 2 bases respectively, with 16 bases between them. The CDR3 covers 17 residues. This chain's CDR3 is CASSAYRVFAYNSPLHF. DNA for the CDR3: TGTGCCAGCAGTGCCTACAGGGTGTTTGCCTATAATTCACCCCTCCACTTT.

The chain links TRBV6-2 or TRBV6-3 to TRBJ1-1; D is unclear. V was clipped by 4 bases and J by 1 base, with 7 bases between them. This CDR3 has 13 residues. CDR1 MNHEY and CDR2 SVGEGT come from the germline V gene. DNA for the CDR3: TGTGCCAGCAGTTTTGAGGAGAACACTGAAGCTTTCTTT. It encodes CASSFEENTEAFF.

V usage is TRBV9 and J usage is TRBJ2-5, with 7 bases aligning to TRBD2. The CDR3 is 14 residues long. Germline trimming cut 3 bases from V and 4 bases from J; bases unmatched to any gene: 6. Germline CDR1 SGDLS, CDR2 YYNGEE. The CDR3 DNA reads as TGTGCCAGCAGCGCCTCTTCGGGGGGAGAGACCCAGTACTTC. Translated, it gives CASSASSGGETQYF.